This TCR beta chain was sequenced during a study of blood T cell repertoires in COVID-19. Study summary: T cells, B-cell-depleted T cells, or PBMCs provided the cDNA or gDNA that served as material.

From germline, CDR1 is LNHDA and CDR2 SQIVND (reference sequence). This CDR3 spans 12 amino acids. Trimming removed 10 bases at V and 7 bases at J, with 14 bases between. Assay used: immunoSEQ multiplex PCR; TCRdb lists only in-frame clones, some missing. This table holds roughly 260,000 clones, approximately 82% found once. The TCR was taken from a woman aged 18-35 years with acute or convalescent COVID-19. V and J are TRBV19 and TRBJ1-3; D remains ambiguous. Source material: peripheral blood. CDR3 sequence: CATSMGGNTIYF. DNA for the CDR3: TGTGCCACCTCGATGGGCGGGAACACCATATATTTT.